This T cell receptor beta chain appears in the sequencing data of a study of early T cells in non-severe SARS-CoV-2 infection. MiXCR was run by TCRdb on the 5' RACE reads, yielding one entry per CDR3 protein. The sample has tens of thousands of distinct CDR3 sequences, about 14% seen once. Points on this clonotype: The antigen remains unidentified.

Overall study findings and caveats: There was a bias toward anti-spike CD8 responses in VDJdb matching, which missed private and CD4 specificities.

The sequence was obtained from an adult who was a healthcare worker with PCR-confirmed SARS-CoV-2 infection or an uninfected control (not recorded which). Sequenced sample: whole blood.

CDR3 amino acids: CASSLASGSSYNEQFF. For the CDR3, the DNA is TGTGCCAGCAGCTTGGCTAGCGGGAGCTCCTACAATGAGCAGTTCTTC. The chain joins TRBV7-2 to TRBJ2-1; 10 nucleotides agree with TRBD2. This CDR3 region has 16 residues. From germline, CDR1 is SGHTA and CDR2 FQGNSA. With V trimmed by 3 bases and J by 0 bases, 2 bases remained unmatched. The complete variable domain, with remaining parts taken from reference TRBV7-2 and TRBJ2-1, reads GAGVSQSPSNKVTEKGKDVELRCDPISGHTALYWYRQSLGQGLEFLIYFQGNSAPDKSGLPSDRFSAERTGGSVSTLTIQRTQQEDSAVYLCASSLASGSSYNEQFFGPGTRLTVL.